Listed below are T cell receptor beta chains from one sample, sequenced in a study of beta chain features in type 1 diabetes. TCRdb keeps only in-frame clones here, not all; method: immunoSEQ multiplex PCR. In the table there are roughly 400,000 clones, about 15% of which are singletons. The sequencing input was naive CD4+ T cells from blood. These receptors were collected from a man aged 25 to 40 in good health. Each CDR3 is given with its conserved first and last residue. The order of the fields is clone size, V gene, J gene, D gene, CDR3 DNA, CDR3 protein. A D gene is named only where the DNA matches it firmly. Part of the rows lack a size; the others show once, few, many or a class for expanded clones.

size: -; V: TRBV5-4; J: TRBJ2-1; D: -; DNA: TGTGCCAGCAGCTTGGGTCGGGCCTCCAATGAGCAGTTCTTC; CDR3: CASSLGRASNEQFF
size: -; V: TRBV5-4; J: TRBJ2-5; D: -; DNA: TGTGCCAGCAGCGGAAAAGAGACCCAGTACTTC; CDR3: CASSGKETQYF
size: few; V: TRBV29-1; J: TRBJ2-1; D: TRBD2; DNA: TGCAGCGTTGTCCTGCTAGCGGGAGGGCCAAGCTCCTACAATGAGCAGTTCTTC; CDR3: CSVVLLAGGPSSYNEQFF
size: -; V: TRBV7-2; J: TRBJ1-5; D: TRBD1; DNA: TGTGCCAGCACCAAGGACAGGGCCAACCAGCCCCAGCATTTT; CDR3: CASTKDRANQPQHF
size: few; V: TRBV5-1; J: TRBJ2-3; D: -; DNA: TGCGCCAGCAGCATCGGGTCTAGCACAGATACGCAGTATTTT; CDR3: CASSIGSSTDTQYF
size: -; V: TRBV30; J: TRBJ2-3; D: -; DNA: TGTGCCTGGAGTGTACTTATCGGAGATACGCAGTATTTT; CDR3: CAWSVLIGDTQYF
size: -; V: TRBV9; J: TRBJ2-1; D: TRBD2; DNA: TGTGCCAGCAGCACTAGCGGGATCTACAATGAGCAGTTCTTC; CDR3: CASSTSGIYNEQFF
size: -; V: TRBV9; J: TRBJ2-7; D: TRBD1; DNA: TGTGCCAGCAGCGCGGGACAGGGGACCTACGAGCAGTACTTC; CDR3: CASSAGQGTYEQYF
size: many; V: TRBV23-1; J: TRBJ2-5; D: -; DNA: TGCGCCAGCATTGGGTCCGGGTTAAAGTACTTC; CDR3: CASIGSGLKYF
size: few; V: TRBV4-1; J: TRBJ2-3; D: TRBD2; DNA: TGCGCCAGCAGCCAAGAGGGACTAGGCACAGATACGCAGTATTTT; CDR3: CASSQEGLGTDTQYF
size: few; V: TRBV5-1; J: TRBJ2-1; D: -; DNA: TGCGCCAGCAGCTTGGGCCGGGACAATGAGCAGTTCTTC; CDR3: CASSLGRDNEQFF
size: few; V: TRBV7-2; J: TRBJ1-6; D: TRBD1; DNA: TGTGCCAGCAGCTACGGACAGGGGGCCGGGTCACCCCTCCACTTT; CDR3: CASSYGQGAGSPLHF
size: -; V: TRBV27; J: TRBJ2-1; D: -; DNA: TGTGCCAGCAGCGCCCGAAGGCTGAATGAGCAGTTCTTC; CDR3: CASSARRLNEQFF
size: few; V: TRBV15; J: TRBJ2-7; D: -; DNA: TGTGCCACCAGCTTGGGGGGAAGCTCCTACGAGCAGTACTTC; CDR3: CATSLGGSSYEQYF
size: -; V: TRBV5-6; J: TRBJ1-2; D: TRBD1; DNA: TGTGCCAGCAGCCCGGACAGGGTCCGCTACACCTTC; CDR3: CASSPDRVRYTF
size: -; V: TRBV9; J: TRBJ1-2; D: TRBD1; DNA: TGTGCCAGCAGCCCGACAGGGACCAACTATGGCTACACCTTC; CDR3: CASSPTGTNYGYTF
size: -; V: TRBV7-2; J: TRBJ2-4; D: TRBD2; DNA: TGTGCCAGCAGCTTAGATGGTGCGGGGGGCCCCAAAAACATTCAGTACTTC; CDR3: CASSLDGAGGPKNIQYF
size: few; V: TRBV13; J: TRBJ2-5; D: -; DNA: TGTGCCAGCAGCCCCCGCCGGGGCGGAGAGACCCAGTACTTC; CDR3: CASSPRRGGETQYF
size: few; V: TRBV7-4; J: TRBJ2-3; D: TRBD2; DNA: TGTGCCAGCATCCTAAGTCGGGGACTAGCGGGAGAAAGCACAGATACGCAGTATTTT; CDR3: CASILSRGLAGESTDTQYF
size: few; V: TRBV9; J: TRBJ1-1; D: -; DNA: TGTGCCAGCAGCGTAGCGGGCAGGGACACTGAAGCTTTCTTT; CDR3: CASSVAGRDTEAFF
size: few; V: TRBV28; J: TRBJ1-1; D: TRBD1; DNA: TGTGCCAGCCTGAAGGGACAGGGGTACACTGAAGCTTTCTTT; CDR3: CASLKGQGYTEAFF
size: many; V: TRBV1; J: TRBJ2-4; D: -; DNA: TGCACCAGCAGCCAAGATCCGGCGGTACAAGCCAAAAACATTCAGTACTTC; CDR3: CTSSQDPAVQAKNIQYF
size: -; V: TRBV27; J: TRBJ2-3; D: -; DNA: TGTGCCAGCAGTTTATCGATGGCAGGTCCAGATACGCAGTATTTT; CDR3: CASSLSMAGPDTQYF
size: few; V: TRBV7-9; J: TRBJ2-1; D: TRBD2; DNA: TGTGCCAGCAGCTCTCTAGCGGGAGCTACAGGGGAGCAGTTCTTC; CDR3: CASSSLAGATGEQFF
size: many; V: TRBV30; J: TRBJ2-1; D: -; DNA: TGTGCCCGAGGCGAGGGAGGAAAGTCCTACAATGAGCAGTTCTTC; CDR3: CARGEGGKSYNEQFF
size: -; V: TRBV7-2; J: TRBJ2-7; D: TRBD1; DNA: TGTGCCAGCAGCCTGACAGGGAAATCCTACGAGCAGTACTTC; CDR3: CASSLTGKSYEQYF
size: few; V: TRBV27; J: TRBJ1-5; D: -; DNA: TGTGCCAGCAGACAGGCACAGTCCAATCAGCCCCAGCATTTT; CDR3: CASRQAQSNQPQHF
size: -; V: TRBV27; J: TRBJ2-5; D: -; DNA: TGTGCCAGCAGCCCTCAGGGTCAAGAGACCCAGTACTTC; CDR3: CASSPQGQETQYF
size: -; V: TRBV6-6; J: TRBJ1-2; D: -; DNA: TGTGCCAGCAGTTACTCGCCAGGCAACTATGGCTACACCTTC; CDR3: CASSYSPGNYGYTF
size: -; V: TRBV7-3; J: TRBJ1-1; D: -; DNA: TGTGCCAGCAGCTGGGACGGGAACACTGAAGCTTTCTTT; CDR3: CASSWDGNTEAFF
size: few; V: TRBV4-3; J: TRBJ2-5; D: -; DNA: TGCGCCAGCAGCCAAGATTGGCGCGAGACCCAGTACTTC; CDR3: CASSQDWRETQYF